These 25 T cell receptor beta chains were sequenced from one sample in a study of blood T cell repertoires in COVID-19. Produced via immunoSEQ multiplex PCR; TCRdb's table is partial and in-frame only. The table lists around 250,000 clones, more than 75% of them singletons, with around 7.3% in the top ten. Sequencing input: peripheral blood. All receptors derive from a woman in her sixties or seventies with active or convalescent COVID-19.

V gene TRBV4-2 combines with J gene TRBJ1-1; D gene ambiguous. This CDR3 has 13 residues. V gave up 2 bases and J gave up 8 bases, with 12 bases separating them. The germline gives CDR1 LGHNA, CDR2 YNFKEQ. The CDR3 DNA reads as TGTGCCAGCAGCCAAACCGGGAACTGGGAAGCTTTCTTT. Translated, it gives CASSQTGNWEAFF.

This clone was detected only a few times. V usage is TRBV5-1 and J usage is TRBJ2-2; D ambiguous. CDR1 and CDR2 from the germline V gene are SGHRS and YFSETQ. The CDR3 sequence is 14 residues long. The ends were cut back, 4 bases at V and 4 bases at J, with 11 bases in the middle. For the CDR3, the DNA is TGCGCCAGCAGCACAGACCCAGGCACCGGGGAGCTGTTTTTT. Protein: CASSTDPGTGELFF.

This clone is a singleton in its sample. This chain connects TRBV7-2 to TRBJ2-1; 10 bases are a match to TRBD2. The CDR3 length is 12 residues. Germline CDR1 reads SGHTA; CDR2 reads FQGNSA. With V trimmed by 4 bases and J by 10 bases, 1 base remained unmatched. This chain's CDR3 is CASSSGLAEQFF. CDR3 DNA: TGTGCCAGCAGCTCGGGACTAGCGGAGCAGTTCTTC.

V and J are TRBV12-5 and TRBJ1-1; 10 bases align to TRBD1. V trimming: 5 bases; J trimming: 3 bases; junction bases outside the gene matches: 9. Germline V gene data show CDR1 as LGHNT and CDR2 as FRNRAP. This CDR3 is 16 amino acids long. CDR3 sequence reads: CASGGQGGFGDTEAFF. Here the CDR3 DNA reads TGTGCTAGTGGTGGACAGGGGGGGTTCGGTGACACTGAAGCTTTCTTT.

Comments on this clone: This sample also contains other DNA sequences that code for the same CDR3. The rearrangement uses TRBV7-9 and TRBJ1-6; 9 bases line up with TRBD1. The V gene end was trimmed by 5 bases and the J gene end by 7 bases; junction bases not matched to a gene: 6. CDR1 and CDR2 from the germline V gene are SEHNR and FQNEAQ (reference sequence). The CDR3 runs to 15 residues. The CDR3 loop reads CASSPPGQGNSPLHF. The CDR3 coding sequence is TGTGCCAGCAGCCCACCGGGACAGGGAAATTCACCCCTCCACTTT.

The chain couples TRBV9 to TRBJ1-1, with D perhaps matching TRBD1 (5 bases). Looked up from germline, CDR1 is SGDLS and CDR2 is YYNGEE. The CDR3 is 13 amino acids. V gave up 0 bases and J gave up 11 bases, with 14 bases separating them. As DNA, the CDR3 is TGTGCCAGCAGCGTAGGTGTAGGGGATGCGGCTTTCTTT. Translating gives CASSVGVGDAAFF.

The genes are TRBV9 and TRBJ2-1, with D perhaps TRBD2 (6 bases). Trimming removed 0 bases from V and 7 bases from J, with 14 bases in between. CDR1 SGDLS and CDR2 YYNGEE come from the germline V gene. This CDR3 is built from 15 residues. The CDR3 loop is CASSVGRGAGNEQFF. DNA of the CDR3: TGTGCCAGCAGCGTAGGTAGGGGCGCGGGGAATGAGCAGTTCTTC.

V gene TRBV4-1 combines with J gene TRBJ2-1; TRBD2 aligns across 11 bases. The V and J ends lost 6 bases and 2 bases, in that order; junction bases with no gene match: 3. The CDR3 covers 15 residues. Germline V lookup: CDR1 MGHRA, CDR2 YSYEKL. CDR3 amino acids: CASRLAGGPYNEQFF. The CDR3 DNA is TGCGCCAGCAGGTTAGCGGGGGGGCCCTACAATGAGCAGTTCTTC.

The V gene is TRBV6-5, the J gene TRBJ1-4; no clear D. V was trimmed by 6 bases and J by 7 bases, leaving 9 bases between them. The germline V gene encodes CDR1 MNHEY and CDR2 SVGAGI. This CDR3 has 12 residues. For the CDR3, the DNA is TGTGCCAGCAGGCAGGTCGGTGAAAAACTGTTTTTT. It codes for CASRQVGEKLFF.

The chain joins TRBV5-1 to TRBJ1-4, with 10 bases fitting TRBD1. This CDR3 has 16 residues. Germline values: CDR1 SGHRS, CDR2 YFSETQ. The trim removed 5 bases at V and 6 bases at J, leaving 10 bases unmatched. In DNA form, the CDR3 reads TGCGCCAGCAGACTGACAGGGGGCGGTCAATATGAAAAACTGTTTTTT. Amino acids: CASRLTGGGQYEKLFF.

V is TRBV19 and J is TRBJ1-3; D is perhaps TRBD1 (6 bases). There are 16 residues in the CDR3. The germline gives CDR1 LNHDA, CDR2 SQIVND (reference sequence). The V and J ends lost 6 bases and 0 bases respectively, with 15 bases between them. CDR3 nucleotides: TGTGCCAGTAGACACCCGAGGGGGAGCTCTGGAAACACCATATATTTT. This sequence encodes CASRHPRGSSGNTIYF.

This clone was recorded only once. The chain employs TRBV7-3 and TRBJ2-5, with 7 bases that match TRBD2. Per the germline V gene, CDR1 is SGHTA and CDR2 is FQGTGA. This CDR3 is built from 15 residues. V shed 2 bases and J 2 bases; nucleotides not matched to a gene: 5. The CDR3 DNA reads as TGTGCCAGCAGCTTATATCGGGGGGAACAAGAGACCCAGTACTTC. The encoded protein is CASSLYRGEQETQYF.

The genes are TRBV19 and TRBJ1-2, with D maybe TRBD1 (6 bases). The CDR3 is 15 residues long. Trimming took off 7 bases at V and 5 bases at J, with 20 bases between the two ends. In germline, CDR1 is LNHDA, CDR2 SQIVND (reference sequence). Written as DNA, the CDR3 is TGTGCCAGTATCTCCCCGACAGGCTGGAGTTATGGCTACACCTTC. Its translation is CASISPTGWSYGYTF.

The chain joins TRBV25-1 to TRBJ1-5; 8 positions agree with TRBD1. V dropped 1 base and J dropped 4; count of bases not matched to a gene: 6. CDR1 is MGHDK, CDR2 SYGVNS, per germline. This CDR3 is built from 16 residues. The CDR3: CASSELGGQENQPQHF. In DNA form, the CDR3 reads TGTGCCAGCAGTGAATTGGGGGGACAGGAGAATCAGCCCCAGCATTTT.

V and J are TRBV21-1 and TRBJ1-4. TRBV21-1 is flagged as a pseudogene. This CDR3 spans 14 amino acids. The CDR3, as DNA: TGTGCCAGCAGCAGCCTGGAGGGGAATGAAAAACTGTTTTTT. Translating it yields CASSSLEGNEKLFF.

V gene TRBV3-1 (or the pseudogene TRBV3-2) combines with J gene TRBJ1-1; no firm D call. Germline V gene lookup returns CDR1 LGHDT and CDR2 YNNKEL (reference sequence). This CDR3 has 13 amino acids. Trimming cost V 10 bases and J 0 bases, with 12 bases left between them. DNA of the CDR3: TGTGCCAAATGCGGGTTCTTGAACACTGAAGCTTTCTTT. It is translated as CAKCGFLNTEAFF.

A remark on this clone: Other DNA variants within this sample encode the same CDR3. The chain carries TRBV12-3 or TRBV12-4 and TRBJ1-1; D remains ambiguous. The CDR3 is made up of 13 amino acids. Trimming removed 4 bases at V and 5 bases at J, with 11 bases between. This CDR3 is CASSSLPGTEAFF. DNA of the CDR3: TGTGCCAGCAGTTCTCTCCCGGGGACTGAAGCTTTCTTT.

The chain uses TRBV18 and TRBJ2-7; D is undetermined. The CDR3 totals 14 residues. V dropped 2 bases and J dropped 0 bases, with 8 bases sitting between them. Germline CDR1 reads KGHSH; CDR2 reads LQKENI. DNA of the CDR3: TGTGCCAGCTCACCAGTCGTCCTCTCCTACGAGCAGTACTTC. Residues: CASSPVVLSYEQYF.

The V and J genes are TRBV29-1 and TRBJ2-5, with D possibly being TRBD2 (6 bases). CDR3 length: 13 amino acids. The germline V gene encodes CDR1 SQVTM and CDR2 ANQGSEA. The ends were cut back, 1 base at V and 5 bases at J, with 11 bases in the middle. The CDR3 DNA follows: TGCAGCGTTGAAGGGGGGGTCGGGGAGACCCAGTACTTC. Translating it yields CSVEGGVGETQYF.

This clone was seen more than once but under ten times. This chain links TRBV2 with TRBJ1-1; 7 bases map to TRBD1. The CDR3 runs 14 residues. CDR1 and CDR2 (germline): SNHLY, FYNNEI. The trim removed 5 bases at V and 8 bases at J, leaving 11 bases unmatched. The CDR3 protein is CASSLLPGTDEAFF. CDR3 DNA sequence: TGTGCCAGCAGTTTACTCCCCGGGACAGACGAAGCTTTCTTT.

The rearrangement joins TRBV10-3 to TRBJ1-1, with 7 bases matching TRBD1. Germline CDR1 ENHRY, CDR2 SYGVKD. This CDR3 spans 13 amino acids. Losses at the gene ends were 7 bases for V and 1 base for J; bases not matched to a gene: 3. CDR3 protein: CAIKGQANTEAFF. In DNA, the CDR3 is TGTGCCATCAAAGGACAGGCGAACACTGAAGCTTTCTTT.

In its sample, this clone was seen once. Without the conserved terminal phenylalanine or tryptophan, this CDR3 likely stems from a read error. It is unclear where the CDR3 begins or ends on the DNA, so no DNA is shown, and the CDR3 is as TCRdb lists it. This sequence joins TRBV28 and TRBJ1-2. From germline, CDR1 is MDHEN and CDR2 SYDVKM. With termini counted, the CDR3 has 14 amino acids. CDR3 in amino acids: CASTATGEAASQII.

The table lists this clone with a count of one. The CDR3 DNA follows: TGTGCCAGCAGCCGCCGGGACAGGTCTATCGAGCAGTACTTC. Translating it yields CASSRRDRSIEQYF. The rearrangement uses TRBV5-6 and TRBJ2-7; 8 bases agree with TRBD1. Germline assignment: CDR1 SGHDT and CDR2 YYEEEE. With 4 bases clipped from V and 6 bases from J, the junction kept 9 bases outside the gene matches. The CDR3 loop spans 14 amino acids.

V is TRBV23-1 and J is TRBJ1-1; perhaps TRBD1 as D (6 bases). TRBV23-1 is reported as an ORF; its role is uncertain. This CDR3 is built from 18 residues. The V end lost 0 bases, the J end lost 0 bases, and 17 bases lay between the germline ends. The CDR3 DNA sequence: TGCGCCAGCAGTCAATCATGGAAGCGGGGGGCTATGAACACTGAAGCTTTCTTT. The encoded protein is CASSQSWKRGAMNTEAFF.

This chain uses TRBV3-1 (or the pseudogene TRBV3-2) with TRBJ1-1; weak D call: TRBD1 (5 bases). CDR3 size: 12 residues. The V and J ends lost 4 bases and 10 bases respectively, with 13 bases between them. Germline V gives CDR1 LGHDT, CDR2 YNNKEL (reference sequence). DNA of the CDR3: TGTGCCAGCAGCCTTGTCGCAGGGCCAGCTTTCTTT. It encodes CASSLVAGPAFF.